These T cell receptor beta chains were read from a single sample in a study of blood T cell repertoires in COVID-19. Sequencing was performed with immunoSEQ multiplex PCR; in TCRdb, only in-frame clones are kept and a portion is missing. The sample lists approximately 440,000 clones, about nine tenths seen once, with more than 0.55% in the top ten. Sequencing input: PBMCs or T cells enriched from blood (not recorded which). These receptors were taken from a man younger than 30 who had recovered from COVID-19. The CDR3 runs from the conserved cysteine through the conserved F or W. Each record gives: V gene, clone size, D gene, J gene, CDR3 protein, CDR3 DNA. D genes are given only for firm matches. Clone size is given for some rows only: seen once, a few or many times, or a class if the clone is expanded.

V: TRBV18; size: .; D: .; J: TRBJ1-6; CDR3: CASSPAGDSPLHF; DNA: TGTGCCAGCTCACCGGCGGGGGATTCACCCCTCCACTTT
V: TRBV7-9; size: .; D: TRBD2; J: TRBJ2-3; CDR3: CASSLAGSSGSGDTQYF; DNA: TGTGCCAGCAGCTTAGCGGGGTCTAGCGGGAGTGGAGATACGCAGTATTTT
V: TRBV18; size: .; D: TRBD1; J: TRBJ1-2; CDR3: CASSPREGALGYGYTF; DNA: TGTGCCAGCTCACCACGAGAGGGGGCGCTGGGCTATGGCTACACCTTC
V: TRBV6-1; size: .; D: .; J: TRBJ2-7; CDR3: CASSEVQAVRAYEQYF; DNA: TGTGCCAGCAGTGAGGTTCAGGCGGTCAGGGCCTACGAGCAGTACTTC
V: TRBV6-5; size: .; D: .; J: TRBJ2-1; CDR3: CASSYFPGGEQFF; DNA: TGTGCCAGCAGTTACTTCCCCGGGGGTGAGCAGTTCTTC
V: TRBV6-4; size: .; D: TRBD1; J: TRBJ1-1; CDR3: CASSDGNRGTEAFF; DNA: TGTGCCAGCAGTGACGGGAACAGGGGTACTGAAGCTTTCTTT
V: TRBV2; size: .; D: .; J: TRBJ1-6; CDR3: CASSDLGEAGSPLHF; DNA: TGTGCCAGCAGTGATTTAGGGGAGGCTGGTTCACCCCTCCACTTT
V: TRBV18; size: .; D: TRBD1; J: TRBJ1-2; CDR3: CASSPGQGRDGYTF; DNA: TGTGCCAGCTCACCGGGACAGGGGAGGGATGGCTACACCTTC
V: TRBV24-1; size: .; D: TRBD2; J: TRBJ2-1; CDR3: CATSAPTGGRAGNEQFF; DNA: TGTGCCACCAGTGCCCCCACTGGCGGGAGGGCCGGGAATGAGCAGTTCTTC
V: TRBV28; size: .; D: .; J: TRBJ1-5; CDR3: CASSTIGTRTGQPQHF; DNA: TGTGCCAGCAGTACTATTGGGACAAGGACGGGTCAGCCCCAGCATTTT
V: TRBV28; size: .; D: .; J: TRBJ1-4; CDR3: CASRVFDSNEKLFF; DNA: TGTGCCAGCAGAGTCTTCGACAGTAATGAAAAACTGTTTTTT
V: TRBV7-8; size: few; D: .; J: TRBJ1-5; CDR3: CASSQGGTQPQHF; DNA: TGTGCCAGCAGCCAGGGAGGGACTCAGCCCCAGCATTTT
V: TRBV11-2; size: .; D: .; J: TRBJ1-1; CDR3: CASSLGTGWTEAFF; DNA: TGTGCCAGCAGCTTAGGGACTGGATGGACTGAAGCTTTCTTT
V: TRBV9; size: once; D: TRBD1; J: TRBJ1-1; CDR3: CASSVPTGMNTEAFF; DNA: TGTGCCAGCAGCGTACCGACAGGGATGAACACTGAAGCTTTCTTT
V: TRBV3-1/TRBV3-2; size: .; D: .; J: TRBJ1-1; CDR3: CASSPRTDTEAFF; DNA: TGTGCCAGCAGCCCTCGGACAGACACTGAAGCTTTCTTT
V: TRBV5-6; size: once; D: .; J: TRBJ1-1; CDR3: CASSLTGMNTEAFF; DNA: TGTGCCAGCAGCTTGACAGGGATGAACACTGAAGCTTTCTTT
V: TRBV28; size: .; D: .; J: TRBJ2-7; CDR3: CASSPLAPSLSSVEQYF; DNA: TGTGCCAGCAGTCCCCTTGCCCCATCCCTATCTAGCGTAGAGCAGTACTTC
V: TRBV3-1/TRBV3-2; size: .; D: .; J: TRBJ1-3; CDR3: CASSQFQGKTGNTIYF; DNA: TGTGCCAGCAGCCAATTTCAGGGAAAGACTGGAAACACCATATATTTT
V: TRBV11-2; size: few; D: TRBD1; J: TRBJ1-5; CDR3: CASSLGDRGLQPQHF; DNA: TGTGCCAGCAGCTTAGGTGACAGGGGTCTTCAGCCCCAGCATTTT
V: TRBV19; size: .; D: .; J: TRBJ1-5; CDR3: CASGEWGPYQPQHF; DNA: TGTGCCAGCGGCGAATGGGGGCCTTATCAGCCCCAGCATTTT
V: TRBV7-9; size: .; D: .; J: TRBJ2-2; CDR3: CASSPIGGNGTGELFF; DNA: TGTGCCAGCAGCCCTATAGGGGGTAATGGCACCGGGGAGCTGTTTTTT
V: TRBV29-1; size: .; D: .; J: TRBJ2-3; CDR3: CSARAEDTQYF; DNA: TGCAGCGCCAGGGCCGAAGATACGCAGTATTTT
V: TRBV5-1; size: .; D: .; J: TRBJ1-4; CDR3: CASSLGRATNEKLFF; DNA: TGCGCCAGCAGCTTGGGCAGGGCGACTAATGAAAAACTGTTTTTT
V: TRBV5-1; size: few; D: .; J: TRBJ1-2; CDR3: CASSPDGGGYGYTF; DNA: TGCGCCAGCAGCCCGGACGGGGGAGGCTATGGCTACACCTTC
V: TRBV3-1/TRBV3-2; size: once; D: .; J: TRBJ1-6; CDR3: CASSQAIDSSYNSPLHF; DNA: TGTGCCAGCAGCCAAGCAATTGATAGCTCCTATAATTCACCCCTCCACTTT
V: TRBV2; size: .; D: .; J: TRBJ2-7; CDR3: CASSEGFGGMSYEQYF; DNA: TGTGCCAGCAGTGAAGGGTTCGGGGGTATGAGCTACGAGCAGTACTTC
V: TRBV29-1; size: .; D: .; J: TRBJ1-2; CDR3: CSVEEAGVGYTF; DNA: TGCAGCGTTGAAGAGGCAGGGGTTGGCTACACCTTC
V: TRBV5-1; size: .; D: TRBD1; J: TRBJ1-1; CDR3: CASSFGTGNAEAFF; DNA: TGCGCCAGCAGCTTCGGGACAGGGAATGCTGAAGCTTTCTTT
V: TRBV5-8; size: .; D: TRBD1; J: TRBJ1-5; CDR3: CASSSPGQGARQPQHF; DNA: TGTGCCAGCAGCTCCCCGGGACAGGGGGCGAGACAGCCCCAGCATTTT
V: TRBV10-3; size: few; D: .; J: TRBJ1-1; CDR3: CAISANSGSSLLNTEAFF; DNA: TGTGCCATCAGTGCGAACAGCGGGTCGTCACTACTCAACACTGAAGCTTTCTTT
V: TRBV27; size: .; D: .; J: TRBJ1-1; CDR3: CASGELFGDEAFF; DNA: TGTGCCAGCGGTGAGTTGTTCGGAGATGAAGCTTTCTTT
V: TRBV6-5; size: .; D: .; J: TRBJ1-4; CDR3: CASSYSGATNEKLFF; DNA: TGTGCCAGCAGTTACAGCGGTGCAACTAATGAAAAACTGTTTTTT
V: TRBV24-1; size: .; D: .; J: TRBJ2-3; CDR3: CATRGAAADTQYF; DNA: TGTGCCACCAGGGGGGCGGCCGCAGATACGCAGTATTTT
V: TRBV11-3; size: .; D: .; J: TRBJ2-5; CDR3: CASSLGIGGSVTQYF; DNA: TGTGCCAGCAGCTTAGGTATCGGGGGTTCAGTGACCCAGTACTTC
V: TRBV4-1; size: .; D: TRBD1; J: TRBJ1-2; CDR3: CASSLPGIRGPGYTF; DNA: TGCGCCAGCAGCCTCCCAGGAATCAGGGGGCCTGGCTACACCTTC
V: TRBV9; size: .; D: TRBD2; J: TRBJ2-7; CDR3: CASSAGTTSSYEQYF; DNA: TGTGCCAGCAGCGCCGGGACTACCAGCTCCTACGAGCAGTACTTC
V: TRBV12-3/TRBV12-4; size: once; D: .; J: TRBJ1-5; CDR3: CASSLRPNQPQHF; DNA: TGTGCCAGCAGTTTGAGGCCCAATCAGCCCCAGCATTTT
V: TRBV4-1; size: .; D: .; J: TRBJ1-4; CDR3: CASSQWFPREMNEKLFF; DNA: TGCGCCAGCAGCCAATGGTTCCCACGGGAGATGAATGAAAAACTGTTTTTT
V: TRBV7-9; size: few; D: TRBD1; J: TRBJ1-2; CDR3: CASSLARKGAGGYTF; DNA: TGTGCCAGCAGCTTAGCGCGGAAGGGGGCAGGGGGCTACACCTTC
V: TRBV7-9; size: .; D: TRBD1; J: TRBJ1-1; CDR3: CAGSDREDTEAFF; DNA: TGTGCCGGGTCGGACAGGGAGGACACTGAAGCTTTCTTT